This T cell receptor beta chain was obtained from a study of blood T cell repertoires in COVID-19. Study summary: COVID-19 samples, acute and convalescent, were from the United States, Italy and Spain. The cDNA or gDNA used as material had been derived from T cells, B-cell-depleted T cells, or PBMCs.

As originally analysed: How many nucleated cells were present was estimated from reference gene primer amplification. Assay: immunoSEQ multiplex PCR; the TCRdb copy retains only in-frame clones and omits some. V and J calls and clone size are given by that table; D and trimming were obtained from the DNA. The sample holds 150,000 or so clones, approximately 80% seen once. This CDR3 contains 16 residues. V lost 8 bases and J 0 bases, leaving 17 bases between the germline ends. Germline lookup yields CDR1 MNHNY and CDR2 SVGAGI (reference sequence). The TCR originated in a man between 70 and 80 years old who had recovered from COVID-19. The rearrangement uses TRBV6-6 and TRBJ1-3; TRBD1 is a possible D gene (6 bases). Sequencing was done on a sample of peripheral blood. The CDR3 region is CASLFGQLLSGNTIYF. For the CDR3, the DNA is TGTGCCAGCCTCTTTGGACAGTTACTCTCTGGAAACACCATATATTTT.